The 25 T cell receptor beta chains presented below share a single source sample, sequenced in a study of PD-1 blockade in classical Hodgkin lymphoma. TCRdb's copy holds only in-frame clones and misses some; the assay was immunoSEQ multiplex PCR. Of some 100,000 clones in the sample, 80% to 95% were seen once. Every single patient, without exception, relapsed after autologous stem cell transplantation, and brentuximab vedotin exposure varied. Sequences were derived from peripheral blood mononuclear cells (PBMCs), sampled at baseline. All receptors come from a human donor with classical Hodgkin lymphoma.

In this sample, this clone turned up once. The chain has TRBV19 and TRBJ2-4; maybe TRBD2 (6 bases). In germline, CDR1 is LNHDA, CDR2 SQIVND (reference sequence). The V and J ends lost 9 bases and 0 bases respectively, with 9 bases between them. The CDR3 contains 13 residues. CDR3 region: CASRGLAKNIQYF. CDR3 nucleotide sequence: TGTGCCAGCCGGGGACTAGCCAAAAACATTCAGTACTTC.

CDR3 nucleotide sequence: TGTGCCATCAGTGAGCGAGACAACACTGAAGCTTTCTTT. Residues: CAISERDNTEAFF. The V gene is TRBV10-3, the J gene TRBJ1-1; no firm D call. Germline CDR1 ENHRY, CDR2 SYGVKD. V lost 2 bases to trimming and J lost 2 bases, with 6 bases between them. This CDR3 has 13 residues.

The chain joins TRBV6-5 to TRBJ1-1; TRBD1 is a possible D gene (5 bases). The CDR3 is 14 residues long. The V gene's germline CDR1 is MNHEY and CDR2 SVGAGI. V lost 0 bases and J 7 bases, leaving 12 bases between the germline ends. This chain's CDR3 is CASSYSAGGGEAFF. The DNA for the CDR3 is TGTGCCAGCAGTTACTCTGCGGGGGGGGGTGAAGCTTTCTTT.

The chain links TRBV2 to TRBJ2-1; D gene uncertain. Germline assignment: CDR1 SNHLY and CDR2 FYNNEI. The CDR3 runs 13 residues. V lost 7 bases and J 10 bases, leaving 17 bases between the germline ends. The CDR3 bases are TGTGCCAGCACCCTAAAAATATTGGGGGAGCAGTTCTTC. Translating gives CASTLKILGEQFF.

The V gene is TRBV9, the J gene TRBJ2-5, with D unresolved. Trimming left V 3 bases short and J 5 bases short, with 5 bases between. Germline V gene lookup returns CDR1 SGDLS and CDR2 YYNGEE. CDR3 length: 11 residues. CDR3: CASSAGETQYF. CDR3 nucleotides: TGTGCCAGCAGCGCTGGGGAGACCCAGTACTTC.

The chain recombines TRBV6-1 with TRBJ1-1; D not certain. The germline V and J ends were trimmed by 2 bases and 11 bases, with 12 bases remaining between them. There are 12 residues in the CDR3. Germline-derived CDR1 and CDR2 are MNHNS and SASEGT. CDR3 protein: CASSEPYFGAFF. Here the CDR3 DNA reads TGTGCCAGCAGTGAACCTTATTTCGGGGCTTTCTTT.

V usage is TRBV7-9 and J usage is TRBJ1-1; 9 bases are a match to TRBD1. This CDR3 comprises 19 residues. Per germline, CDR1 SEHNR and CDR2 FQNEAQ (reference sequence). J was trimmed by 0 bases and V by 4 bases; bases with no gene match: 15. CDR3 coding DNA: TGTGCCAGCAGCTGGACCGAGGCGGGACAGGGACTTATGAACACTGAAGCTTTCTTT. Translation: CASSWTEAGQGLMNTEAFF.

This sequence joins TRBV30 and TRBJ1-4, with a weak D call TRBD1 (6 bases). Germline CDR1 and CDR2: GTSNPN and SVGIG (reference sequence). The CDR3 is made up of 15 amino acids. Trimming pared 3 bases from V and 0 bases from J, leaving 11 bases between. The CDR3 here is CAWSFGQSTNEKLFF. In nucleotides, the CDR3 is TGTGCCTGGAGCTTTGGACAGTCAACTAATGAAAAACTGTTTTTT.

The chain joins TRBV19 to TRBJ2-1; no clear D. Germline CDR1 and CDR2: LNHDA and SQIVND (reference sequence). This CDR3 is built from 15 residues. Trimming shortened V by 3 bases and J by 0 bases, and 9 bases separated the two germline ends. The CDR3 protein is CASSIPSRSYNEQFF. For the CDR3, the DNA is TGTGCCAGTAGTATCCCATCCCGCTCCTACAATGAGCAGTTCTTC.

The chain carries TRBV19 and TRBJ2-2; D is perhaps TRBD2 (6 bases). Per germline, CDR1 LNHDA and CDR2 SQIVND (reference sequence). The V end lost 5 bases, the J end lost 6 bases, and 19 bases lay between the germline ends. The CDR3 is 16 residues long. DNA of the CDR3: TGTGCCAGTAGTCTACCCATCGCGGGAAGCGCCGGGGAGCTGTTTTTT. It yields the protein CASSLPIAGSAGELFF. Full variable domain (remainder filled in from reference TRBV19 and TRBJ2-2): DGGITQSPKYLFRKEGQNVTLSCEQNLNHDAMYWYRQDPGQGLRLIYYSQIVNDFQKGDIAEGYSVSREKKESFPLTVTSAQKNPTAFYLCASSLPIAGSAGELFFGEGSRLTVL.

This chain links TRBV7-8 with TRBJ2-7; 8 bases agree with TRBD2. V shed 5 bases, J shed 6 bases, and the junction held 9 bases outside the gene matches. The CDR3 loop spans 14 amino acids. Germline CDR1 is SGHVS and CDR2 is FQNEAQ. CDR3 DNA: TGTGCCAGCAGCCACCTCCGTGCGGGAGGCGAGCAGTACTTC. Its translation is CASSHLRAGGEQYF. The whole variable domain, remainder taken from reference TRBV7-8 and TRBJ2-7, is GAGVSQSPRYKVAKRGQDVALRCDPISGHVSLFWYQQALGQGPEFLTYFQNEAQLDKSGLPSDRFFAERPEGSVSTLKIQRTQQEDSAVYLCASSHLRAGGEQYFGPGTRLTVT.

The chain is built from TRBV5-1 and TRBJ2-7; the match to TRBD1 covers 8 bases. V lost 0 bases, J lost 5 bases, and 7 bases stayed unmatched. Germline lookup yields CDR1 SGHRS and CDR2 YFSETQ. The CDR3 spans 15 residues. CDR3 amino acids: CASSLVWDRSNEQYF. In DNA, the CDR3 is TGCGCCAGCAGCTTGGTTTGGGACAGGTCCAACGAGCAGTACTTC.

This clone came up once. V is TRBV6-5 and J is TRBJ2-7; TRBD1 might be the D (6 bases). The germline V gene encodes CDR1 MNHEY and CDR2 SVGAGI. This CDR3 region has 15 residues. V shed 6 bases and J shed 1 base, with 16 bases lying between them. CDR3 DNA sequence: TGTGCCAGCAGCCCACCCGCGACAGGATCCTACGAGCAGTACTTC. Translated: CASSPPATGSYEQYF.

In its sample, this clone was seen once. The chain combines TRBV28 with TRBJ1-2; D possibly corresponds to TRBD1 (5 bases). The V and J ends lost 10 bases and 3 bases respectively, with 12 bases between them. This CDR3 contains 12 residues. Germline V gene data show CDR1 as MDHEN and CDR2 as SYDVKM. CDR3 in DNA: TGTGCCATCAACGGACAAGACTATGGCTACACCTTC. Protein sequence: CAINGQDYGYTF.

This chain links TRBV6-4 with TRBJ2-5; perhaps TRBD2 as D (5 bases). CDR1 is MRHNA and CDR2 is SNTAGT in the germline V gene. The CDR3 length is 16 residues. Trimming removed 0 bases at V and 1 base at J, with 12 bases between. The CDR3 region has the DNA TGTGCCAGCAGTGACTCGACCAGCGGCCCCCAAGAGACCCAGTACTTC. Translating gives CASSDSTSGPQETQYF.

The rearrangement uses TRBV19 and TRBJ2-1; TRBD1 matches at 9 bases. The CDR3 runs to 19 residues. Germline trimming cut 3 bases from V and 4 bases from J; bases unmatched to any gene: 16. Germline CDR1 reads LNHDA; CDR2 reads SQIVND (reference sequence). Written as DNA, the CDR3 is TGTGCCAGTAGTATTCTCCCGGGACAGGGTGGGTTCTTATACAATGAGCAGTTCTTC. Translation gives CASSILPGQGGFLYNEQFF.

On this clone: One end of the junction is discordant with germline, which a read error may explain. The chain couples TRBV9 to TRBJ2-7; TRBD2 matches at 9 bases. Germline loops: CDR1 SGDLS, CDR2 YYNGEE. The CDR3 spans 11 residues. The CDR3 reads CASSGSREQYF. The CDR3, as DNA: TGTGCCAGTAGCGGGAGCCGCGAGCAGTACTTC.

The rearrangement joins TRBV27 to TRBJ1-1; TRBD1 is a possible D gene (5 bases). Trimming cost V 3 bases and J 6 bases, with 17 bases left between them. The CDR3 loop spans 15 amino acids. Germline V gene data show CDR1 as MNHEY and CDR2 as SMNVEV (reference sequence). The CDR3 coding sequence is TGTGCCAGCAGTTTGGGGGTAGACATCGGGGCTGAAGCTTTCTTT. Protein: CASSLGVDIGAEAFF.

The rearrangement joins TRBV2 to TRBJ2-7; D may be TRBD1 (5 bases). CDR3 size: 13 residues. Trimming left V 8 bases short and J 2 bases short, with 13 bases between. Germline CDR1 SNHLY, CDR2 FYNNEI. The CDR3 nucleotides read TGTGCCAGCCAGCAGACAGATGCCTACGAGCAGTACTTC. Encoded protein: CASQQTDAYEQYF.

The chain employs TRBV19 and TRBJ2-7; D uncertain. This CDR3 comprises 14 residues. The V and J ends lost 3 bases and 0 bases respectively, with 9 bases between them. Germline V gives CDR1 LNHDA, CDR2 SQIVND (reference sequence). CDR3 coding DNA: TGTGCCAGTAGTATTGGTCAGAGCTCCTACGAGCAGTACTTC. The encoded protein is CASSIGQSSYEQYF.

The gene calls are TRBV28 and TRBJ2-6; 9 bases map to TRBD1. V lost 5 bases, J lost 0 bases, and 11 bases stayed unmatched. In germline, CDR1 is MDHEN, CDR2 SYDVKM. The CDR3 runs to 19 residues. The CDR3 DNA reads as TGTGCCAGCAGTCTCCGGGGACAGGGTTTGGGCTCTGGGGCCAACGTCCTGACTTTC. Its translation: CASSLRGQGLGSGANVLTF.

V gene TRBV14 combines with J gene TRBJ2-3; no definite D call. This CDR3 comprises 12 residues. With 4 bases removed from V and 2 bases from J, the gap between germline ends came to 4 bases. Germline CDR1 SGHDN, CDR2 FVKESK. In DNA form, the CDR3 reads TGTGCCAGCAGCCCTTACACAGATACGCAGTATTTT. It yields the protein CASSPYTDTQYF.

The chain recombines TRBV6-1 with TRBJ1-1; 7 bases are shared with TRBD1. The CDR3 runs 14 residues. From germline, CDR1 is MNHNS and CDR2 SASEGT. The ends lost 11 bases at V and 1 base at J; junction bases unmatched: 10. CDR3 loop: CACYYRGGNTEAFF. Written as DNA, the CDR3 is TGTGCCTGCTATTACAGGGGAGGGAACACTGAAGCTTTCTTT.

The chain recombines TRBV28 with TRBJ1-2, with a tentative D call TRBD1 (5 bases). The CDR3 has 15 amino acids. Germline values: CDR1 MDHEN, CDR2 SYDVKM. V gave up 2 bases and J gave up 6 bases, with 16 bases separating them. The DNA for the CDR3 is TGTGCCAGCAGTTTAAAGTTCAGGCTGGGGGATGGCTACACCTTC. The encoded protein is CASSLKFRLGDGYTF.

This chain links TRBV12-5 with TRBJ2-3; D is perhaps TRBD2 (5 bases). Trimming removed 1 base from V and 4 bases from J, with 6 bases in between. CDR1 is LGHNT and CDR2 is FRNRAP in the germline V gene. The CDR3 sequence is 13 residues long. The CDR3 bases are TGTGCTAGTGGTTTGGGGACTTCAGATACGCAGTATTTT. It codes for CASGLGTSDTQYF.